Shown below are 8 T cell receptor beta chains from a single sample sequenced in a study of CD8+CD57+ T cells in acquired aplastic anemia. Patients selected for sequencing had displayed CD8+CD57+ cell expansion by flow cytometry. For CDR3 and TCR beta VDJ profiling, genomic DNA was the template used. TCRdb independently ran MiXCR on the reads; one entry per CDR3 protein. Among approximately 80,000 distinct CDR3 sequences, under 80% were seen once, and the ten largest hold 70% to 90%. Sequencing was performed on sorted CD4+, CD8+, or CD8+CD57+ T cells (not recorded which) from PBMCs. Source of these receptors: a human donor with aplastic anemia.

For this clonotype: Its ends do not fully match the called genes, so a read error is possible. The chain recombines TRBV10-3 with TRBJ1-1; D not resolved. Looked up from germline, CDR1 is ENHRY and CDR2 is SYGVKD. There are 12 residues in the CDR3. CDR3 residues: CAMSEAASEASF. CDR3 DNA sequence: TGTGCCATGAGTGAGGCGGCTAGTGAAGCTTCCTTT.

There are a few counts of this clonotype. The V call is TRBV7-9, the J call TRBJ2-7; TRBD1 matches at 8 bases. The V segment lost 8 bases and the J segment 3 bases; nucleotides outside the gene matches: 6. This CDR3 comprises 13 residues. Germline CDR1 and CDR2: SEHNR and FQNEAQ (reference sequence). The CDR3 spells CASLQGALYEQYF. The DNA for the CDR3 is TGTGCCAGCCTCCAGGGGGCCCTCTACGAGCAGTACTTC.

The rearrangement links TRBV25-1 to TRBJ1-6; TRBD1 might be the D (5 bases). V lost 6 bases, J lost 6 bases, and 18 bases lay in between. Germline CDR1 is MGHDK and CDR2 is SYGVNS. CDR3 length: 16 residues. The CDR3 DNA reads TGTGCCAGCAGGGCCGGGGCAGCCACCGGTAATTCACCCCTCCACTTT. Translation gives CASRAGAATGNSPLHF.

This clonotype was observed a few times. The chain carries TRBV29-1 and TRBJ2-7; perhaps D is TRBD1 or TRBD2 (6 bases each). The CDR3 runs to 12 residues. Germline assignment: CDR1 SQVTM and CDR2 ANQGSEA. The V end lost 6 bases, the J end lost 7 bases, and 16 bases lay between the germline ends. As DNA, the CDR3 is TGCAGCGTCAACGGAGGGGGTCTGGAGCAGTACTTC. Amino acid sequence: CSVNGGGLEQYF.

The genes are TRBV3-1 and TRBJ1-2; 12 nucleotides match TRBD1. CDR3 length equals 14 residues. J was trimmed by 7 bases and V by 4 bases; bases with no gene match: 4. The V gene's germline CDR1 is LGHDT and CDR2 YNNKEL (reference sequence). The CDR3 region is CASSPGTGGLGYTF. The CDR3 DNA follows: TGTGCCAGCAGCCCTGGGACAGGGGGCCTTGGCTACACCTTC.

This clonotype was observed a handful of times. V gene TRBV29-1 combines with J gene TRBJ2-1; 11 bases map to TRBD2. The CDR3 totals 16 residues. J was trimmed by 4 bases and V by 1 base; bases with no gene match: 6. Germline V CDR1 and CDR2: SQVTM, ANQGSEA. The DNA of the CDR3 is TGCAGCGTTGAAGCGAAGACTAGCGGGGTTTACAATGAGCAGTTCTTC. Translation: CSVEAKTSGVYNEQFF.

This chain's CDR3 is CATSSRQVFNEQFF. CDR3 sequence (DNA): TGTGCCACCAGCAGCAGACAGGTCTTCAATGAGCAGTTCTTC. The chain recombines TRBV15 with TRBJ2-1; tentatively, D is TRBD1 (6 bases). The CDR3 has 14 amino acids. Germline-derived CDR1 and CDR2 are LNHNV and YYDKDF (reference sequence). V was clipped by 3 bases and J by 6 bases, with 12 bases between them.

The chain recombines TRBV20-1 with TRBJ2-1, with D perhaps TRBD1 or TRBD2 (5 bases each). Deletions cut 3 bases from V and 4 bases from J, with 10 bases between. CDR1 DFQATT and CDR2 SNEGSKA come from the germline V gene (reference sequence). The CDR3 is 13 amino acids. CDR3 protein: CSASRGQYNEQFF. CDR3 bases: TGCAGTGCTAGCCGGGGCCAATACAATGAGCAGTTCTTC.